These 19 T cell receptor beta chains share one sample of origin, sequenced in a study of naive and memory T cell subsets. Amplification of ligated cDNA took four PCR rounds with SP2 and nested alpha and beta constant primers. Using its own MiXCR run on the 5' RACE reads, TCRdb lists one record per CDR3 protein. Here the sample spans roughly 48,000 distinct CDR3 sequences, around 4.7% being singletons. A UMI-containing oligonucleotide was joined by 3' ligation to the TCR cDNA template. The receptors stem from a female donor in good health.

This clonotype showed up many times. The gene calls are TRBV21-1 and TRBJ2-3; TRBD1 was called by the table and not checked on the DNA. TRBV21-1 is marked as a pseudogene. CDR3 length: 15 amino acids. CDR3 loop: CALQGGPSVVDTQYF. CDR3 sequence (DNA): TGTGCCCTGCAAGGGGGCCCTAGCGTTGTAGATACGCAGTATTTT.

This clonotype came up many times. The chain couples TRBV20-1 to TRBJ2-7; D gene ambiguous. Germline V CDR1 and CDR2: DFQATT, SNEGSKA (reference sequence). The CDR3 sequence is 14 residues long. Trimming pared 3 bases from V and 5 bases from J, leaving 17 bases between. The CDR3 bases are TGCAGTGCTAGTCCCCCAGTAAGGGCCGACGAGCAGTACTTC. Protein: CSASPPVRADEQYF.

The chain carries TRBV5-1 and TRBJ2-3, with 12 bases aligning to TRBD2. This CDR3 has 17 amino acids. Germline CDR1 is SGHRS and CDR2 is YFSETQ. V trimming: 0 bases; J trimming: 5 bases; junction bases outside the gene matches: 7. The CDR3 nucleotides read TGCGCCAGCAGCTTGGGGAGACTAGCGGGAGCCAAAGATACGCAGTATTTT. Translated, it gives CASSLGRLAGAKDTQYF.

This clonotype was picked up many times. The J gene is TRBJ1-3, the V gene TRBV5-4; TRBD1 matches 8 bases. The germline gives CDR1 SGHNT, CDR2 YYREEE (reference sequence). The V segment lost 2 bases and the J segment 2 bases; nucleotides outside the gene matches: 3. This CDR3 is 15 amino acids long. The CDR3 DNA sequence: TGTGCCAGCAGCTTCCAGGGGGCCCCTGGAAACACCATATATTTT. As protein: CASSFQGAPGNTIYF.

By sample share, this clonotype is medium-sized. The genes are TRBV15 and TRBJ2-5; TRBD1 might be the D (5 bases). Germline V CDR1 and CDR2: LNHNV, YYDKDF (reference sequence). The CDR3 has 18 residues. The V gene lost 0 bases and the J gene lost 0 bases, with 17 bases spanning the gap. This chain's CDR3 is CATSRELPREWDQETQYF. CDR3 in DNA: TGTGCCACCAGCAGAGAGTTACCCAGGGAATGGGACCAAGAGACCCAGTACTTC.

This clonotype was seen ten or more times. This rearrangement joins TRBV27 to TRBJ2-3, with 10 bases lining up with TRBD2. CDR1 and CDR2 from the germline V gene are MNHEY and SMNVEV (reference sequence). The CDR3 loop spans 14 amino acids. After removal of 8 bases from V and 5 bases from J, the junction contained 7 bases not matched to a gene. CDR3 loop: CASSVAGGIDTQYF. CDR3 in DNA: TGTGCCAGCTCCGTAGCGGGAGGAATAGATACGCAGTATTTT.

This clonotype was recorded many times. The chain employs TRBV20-1 and TRBJ2-7; 11 bases match TRBD2. V gave up 1 base and J gave up 2 bases; unmatched junction bases: 4. Germline CDR1 is DFQATT and CDR2 is SNEGSKA (reference sequence). This CDR3 is 15 amino acids long. CDR3 nucleotides: TGCAGTGCTAGAGCCCCGACTAGCGGGACCTACGAGCAGTACTTC. Translating it yields CSARAPTSGTYEQYF.

This clonotype turned up a few times. V is TRBV24-1 and J is TRBJ1-2; D is ambiguous. This CDR3 spans 11 amino acids. Germline loops: CDR1 KGHDR, CDR2 SFDVKD. Trimming cost V 2 bases and J 5 bases, with 2 bases left between them. DNA for the CDR3: TGTGCCACCAGTGATTCGTATGGCTACACCTTC. Its translation is CATSDSYGYTF.

This clonotype was found many times. J is TRBJ2-3 and V is TRBV20-1; a possible D gene is TRBD2 (6 bases). V was trimmed by 5 bases and J by 2 bases, leaving 11 bases between them. CDR1 and CDR2 (germline): DFQATT, SNEGSKA (reference sequence). CDR3 length equals 13 residues. The DNA for the CDR3 is TGCAGTGCTCAATCTAGCGACACAGATACGCAGTATTTT. It specifies CSAQSSDTDTQYF.

This clonotype was recorded at least ten times. The chain uses TRBV28 and TRBJ2-3, with a possible D match to TRBD1 (6 bases). The CDR3 extends over 15 amino acids. V gave up 2 bases and J gave up 2 bases, with 11 bases separating them. In germline, CDR1 is MDHEN, CDR2 SYDVKM. The CDR3 reads CASSLDRRATDTQYF. Written as DNA, the CDR3 is TGTGCCAGCAGTTTAGACAGGCGGGCCACAGATACGCAGTATTTT.

The sample holds many counts of this clonotype. The J gene is TRBJ2-3, the V gene TRBV29-1, with a tentative D call TRBD2 (6 bases). V was clipped by 0 bases and J by 6 bases, with 13 bases between them. Looked up from germline, CDR1 is SQVTM and CDR2 is ANQGSEA. The CDR3 spans 14 residues. CDR3 region: CSVEDGPSGDTQYF. The CDR3 DNA reads TGCAGCGTTGAAGATGGTCCCAGCGGGGATACGCAGTATTTT.

This clonotype was picked up a small number of times. The rearrangement links TRBV20-1 to TRBJ2-5; D unresolved. The V end lost 0 bases, the J end lost 7 bases, and 6 bases lay between the germline ends. Germline CDR1 reads DFQATT; CDR2 reads SNEGSKA (reference sequence). The length of the CDR3 is 11 residues. The CDR3 sequence is CSARESVTQYF. DNA for the CDR3: TGCAGTGCTAGAGAGAGCGTGACCCAGTACTTC.

This clonotype showed up just a few times. The chain recombines TRBV20-1 with TRBJ2-7; 8 positions match TRBD1. The CDR3 runs to 15 residues. The V segment lost 5 bases and the J segment 0 bases; nucleotides outside the gene matches: 9. Germline V gene data show CDR1 as DFQATT and CDR2 as SNEGSKA (reference sequence). The CDR3 nucleotides read TGCAGTGCTCGACCCTGGACAGGGAGCTCCTACGAGCAGTACTTC. Its protein is CSARPWTGSSYEQYF.

This clonotype appeared a single time. A much more abundant neighbour one base away suggests this may be a read error. As the CDR3 is not closed by the conserved phenylalanine or tryptophan, this likely results from a read error. The chain uses TRBV14 and TRBJ2-7; D is unresolved. This CDR3 is built from 17 residues. V was pared by 0 bases and J by 0 bases, with 15 bases between. The germline CDR1 and CDR2 sequences are SGHDN and FVKESK. CDR3 DNA: TGTGCCAGCAGCCAAGATCTTTCCCCAGGTTACTCCTACGAGCAGTACATC. Translating gives CASSQDLSPGYSYEQYI.

This clonotype was counted a few times. This chain links TRBV11-2 with TRBJ2-7; TRBD1 or TRBD2 may be the D gene (5 bases each). CDR1 SGHAT and CDR2 FQNNGV come from the germline V gene. Between the trimmed V and J ends, which lost 2 bases and 4 bases, there was a span of 12 bases. This CDR3 is built from 14 residues. The CDR3 DNA reads as TGTGCCAGCAGCTTAACGGGACGAAAATACGAGCAGTACTTC. The encoded protein is CASSLTGRKYEQYF.

This clonotype was counted ten times or more. This rearrangement joins TRBV27 to TRBJ2-7; TRBD1 matches at 10 bases. The CDR3 contains 16 residues. V lost 3 bases to trimming and J lost 6 bases; unmatched junction nucleotides: 11. Germline V gives CDR1 MNHEY, CDR2 SMNVEV (reference sequence). CDR3 DNA sequence: TGTGCCAGCAGTTTCCCAGCCGGGACAGGGGTGGGCGAGCAGTACTTC. It is translated as CASSFPAGTGVGEQYF.

This clonotype occurred many times. The chain combines TRBV11-2 with TRBJ2-1, with 14 bases lining up with TRBD2. Looked up from germline, CDR1 is SGHAT and CDR2 is FQNNGV. The CDR3 sequence is 19 residues long. The V and J ends lost 6 bases and 1 base, in that order; junction bases with no gene match: 11. The CDR3: CASRSTGTSGRRSYNEQFF. CDR3 bases: TGTGCCAGCAGATCAACCGGGACTAGCGGGAGACGTTCCTACAATGAGCAGTTCTTC.

This rearrangement joins TRBV6-5 to TRBJ2-1; 10 nucleotides line up with TRBD2. CDR1 is MNHEY and CDR2 is SVGAGI in the germline V gene. The CDR3 is 18 amino acids. V shed 0 bases, J shed 2 bases, and the junction held 7 bases outside the gene matches. The CDR3 region is CASSYSGEAGGTYNEQFF. The DNA for the CDR3 is TGTGCCAGCAGTTACTCGGGAGAAGCGGGAGGGACCTACAATGAGCAGTTCTTC.

This clonotype was recorded a few times. This chain links TRBV19 with TRBJ2-3; 8 bases line up with TRBD1. With 9 bases clipped from V and 2 bases from J, the junction kept 4 bases outside the gene matches. The CDR3 is 13 amino acids. Per the germline V gene, CDR1 is LNHDA and CDR2 is SQIVND (reference sequence). CDR3 sequence (DNA): TGTGCCAGCAGGACAGGGCCCACAGATACGCAGTATTTT. It translates to CASRTGPTDTQYF.